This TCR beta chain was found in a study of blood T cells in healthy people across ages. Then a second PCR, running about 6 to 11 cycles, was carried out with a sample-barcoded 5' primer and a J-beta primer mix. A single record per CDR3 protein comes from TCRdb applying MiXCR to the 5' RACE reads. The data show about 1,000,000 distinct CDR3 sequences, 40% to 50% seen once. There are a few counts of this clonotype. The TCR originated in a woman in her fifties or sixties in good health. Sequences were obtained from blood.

In DNA, the CDR3 is TGTGCCAGCTCACCGCCGGTTGATACCTACGAGCAGTACTTC. It is translated as CASSPPVDTYEQYF. V usage is TRBV18 and J usage is TRBJ2-7; D not resolved. The germline gives CDR1 KGHSH, CDR2 LQKENI. The CDR3 is 14 amino acids. Trimming removed 3 bases from V and 2 bases from J, with 11 bases in between.